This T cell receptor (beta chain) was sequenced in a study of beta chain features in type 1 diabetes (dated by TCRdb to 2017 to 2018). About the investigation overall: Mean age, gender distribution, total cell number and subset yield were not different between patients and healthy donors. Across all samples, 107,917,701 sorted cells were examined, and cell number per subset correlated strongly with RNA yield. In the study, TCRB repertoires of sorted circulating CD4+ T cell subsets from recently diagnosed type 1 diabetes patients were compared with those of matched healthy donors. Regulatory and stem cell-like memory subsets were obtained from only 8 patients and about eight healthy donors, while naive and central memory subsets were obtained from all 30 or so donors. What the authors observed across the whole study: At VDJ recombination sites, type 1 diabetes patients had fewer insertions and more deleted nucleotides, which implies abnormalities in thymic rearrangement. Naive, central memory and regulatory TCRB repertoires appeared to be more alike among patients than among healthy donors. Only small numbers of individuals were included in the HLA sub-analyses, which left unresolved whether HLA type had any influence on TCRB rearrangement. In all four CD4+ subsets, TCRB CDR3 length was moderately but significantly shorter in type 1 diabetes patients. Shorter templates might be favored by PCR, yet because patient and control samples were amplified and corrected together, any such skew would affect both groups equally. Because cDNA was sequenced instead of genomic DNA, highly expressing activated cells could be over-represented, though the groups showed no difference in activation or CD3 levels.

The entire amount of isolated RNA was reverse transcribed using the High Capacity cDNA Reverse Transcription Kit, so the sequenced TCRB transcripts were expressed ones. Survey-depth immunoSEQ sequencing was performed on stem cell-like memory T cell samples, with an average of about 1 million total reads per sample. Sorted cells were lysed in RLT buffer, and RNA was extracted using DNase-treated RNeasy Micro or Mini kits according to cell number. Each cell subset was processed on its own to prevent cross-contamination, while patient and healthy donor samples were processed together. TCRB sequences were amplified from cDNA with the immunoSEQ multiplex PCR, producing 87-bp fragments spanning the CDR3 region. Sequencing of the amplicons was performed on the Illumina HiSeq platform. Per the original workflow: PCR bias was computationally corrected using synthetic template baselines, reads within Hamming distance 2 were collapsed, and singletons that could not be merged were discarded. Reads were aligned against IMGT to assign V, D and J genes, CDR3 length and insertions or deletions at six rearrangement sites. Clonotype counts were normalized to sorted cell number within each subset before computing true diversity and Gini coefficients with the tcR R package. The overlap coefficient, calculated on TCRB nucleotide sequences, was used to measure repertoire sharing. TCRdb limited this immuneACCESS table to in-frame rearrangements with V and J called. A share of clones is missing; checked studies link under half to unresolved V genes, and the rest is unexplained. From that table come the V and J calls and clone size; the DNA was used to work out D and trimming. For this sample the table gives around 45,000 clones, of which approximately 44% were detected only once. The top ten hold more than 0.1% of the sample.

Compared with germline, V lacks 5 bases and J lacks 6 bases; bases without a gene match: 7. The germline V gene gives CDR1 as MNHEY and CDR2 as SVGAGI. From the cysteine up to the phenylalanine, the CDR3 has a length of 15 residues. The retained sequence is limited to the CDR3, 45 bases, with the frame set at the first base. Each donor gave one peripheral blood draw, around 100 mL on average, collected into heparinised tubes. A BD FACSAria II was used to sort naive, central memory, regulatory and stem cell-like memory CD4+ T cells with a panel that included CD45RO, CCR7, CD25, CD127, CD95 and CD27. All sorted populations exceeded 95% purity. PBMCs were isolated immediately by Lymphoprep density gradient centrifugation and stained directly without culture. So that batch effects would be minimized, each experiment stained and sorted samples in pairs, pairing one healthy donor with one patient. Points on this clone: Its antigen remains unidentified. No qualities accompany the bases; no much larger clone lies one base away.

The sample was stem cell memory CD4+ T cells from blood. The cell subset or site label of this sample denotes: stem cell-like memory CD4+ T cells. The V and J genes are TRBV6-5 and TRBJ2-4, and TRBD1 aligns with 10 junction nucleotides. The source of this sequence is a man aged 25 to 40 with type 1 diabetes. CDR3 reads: CASSATGGLGNIQYF. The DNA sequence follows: TGTGCCAGCAGTGCGACAGGGGGCTTGGGAAACATTCAGTACTTC.